This T cell receptor beta chain was captured in a study of blood T cell repertoires in COVID-19. Per the study methods: Amplified reference gene primers provided the basis for estimating nucleated cell counts. The method was immunoSEQ multiplex PCR; TCRdb's version includes in-frame clones alone and lacks a portion of them. Clonal size and the V and J genes are those of that table, whereas D and trimming came from the DNA. The sample has under 150,000 clones, around 76% seen once. V was cut by 4 bases and J by 4 bases, with 8 bases left in between. This CDR3 spans 13 amino acids. CDR1 is SGHNT and CDR2 is YENEEA in the germline V gene. This clone was seen more than once but under ten times.

The V and J genes are TRBV11-3 and TRBJ1-3; D remains unclear. Sequencing used peripheral blood. The TCR sequence derives from a man between 60 and 70 years old with acute or convalescent COVID-19. The CDR3: CASSSTPGNTIYF. The DNA of the CDR3 is TGTGCCAGCAGCTCGACACCGGGAAACACCATATATTTT.